This T cell receptor (beta chain) was identified during a study of T-cell memory formation after mild COVID-19. The V gene lost 1 base and the J gene lost 5 bases, with 12 bases spanning the gap. The CDR3 has 14 amino acids. CDR1 is LGHNA and CDR2 is YSLEER in the germline V gene. Via MiXCR, TCRdb re-called the 5' RACE reads, giving one row per CDR3 protein. The table has about 470,000 distinct CDR3 sequences, 18% seen once. The specimen sequenced was PBMCs or a T cell subset sorted from them (not recorded which). This chain uses TRBV4-3 with TRBJ2-7; D may be TRBD1 (6 bases). The source is an adult woman who had mild COVID-19 (a few samples of this study predate the infection). Cell type and time point are not known. CDR3 loop: CASSQAGQTHEQYF. In DNA, the CDR3 is TGCGCCAGCAGCCAAGCCGGACAGACCCACGAGCAGTACTTC.